These 24 T cell receptor beta chains share one sample of origin, sequenced in a study of cytomegalovirus exposure and HLA in healthy donors. The PCR employed 60 Vbeta primers together with 13 Jbeta primers. TCRdb's copy holds only in-frame clones and misses some; the assay was immunoSEQ multiplex PCR. The sample lists about 90,000 clones; just under 90% were seen once. The sequenced sample consisted of PBMCs. These receptors originate from a man between 18 and 29 years old in good health and CMV-seronegative.

V gene TRBV9 combines with J gene TRBJ1-1, with no clear D. Germline V gene data show CDR1 as SGDLS and CDR2 as YYNGEE. Trimming stripped 3 bases from V and 1 base from J, with 10 bases between. This CDR3 is 14 amino acids long. The CDR3 loop is CASSALAENTEAFF. The CDR3 DNA reads TGTGCCAGCAGCGCTTTGGCGGAGAACACTGAAGCTTTCTTT.

The chain combines TRBV6-5 with TRBJ2-7; D may be TRBD2 (6 bases). Germline CDR1 is MNHEY and CDR2 is SVGAGI. The CDR3 is made up of 14 amino acids. The V end lost 5 bases, the J end lost 4 bases, and 15 bases lay between the germline ends. The CDR3 protein is CASSIGGVRYEQYF. The CDR3 DNA reads TGTGCCAGCAGTATCGGGGGAGTTCGGTACGAGCAGTACTTC.

The gene calls are TRBV5-4 and TRBJ2-1; TRBD2 matches at 9 bases. There are 18 residues in the CDR3. V lost 10 bases and J lost 0; bases outside the gene matches: 17. Germline V gene lookup returns CDR1 SGHNT and CDR2 YYREEE (reference sequence). The DNA of the CDR3 is TGTGCCTATTATGGAGCGGGAGGACTACGCAGCTCCTACAATGAGCAGTTCTTC. Translating it yields CAYYGAGGLRSSYNEQFF.

The chain employs TRBV11-3 and TRBJ1-2; D call uncertain. This CDR3 comprises 18 residues. CDR1 is SGHNT and CDR2 is YENEEA in the germline V gene. V was cut by 1 base and J by 1 base, with 19 bases left in between. CDR3 in amino acids: CASSLARFGQPINYGYTF. The CDR3 region has the DNA TGTGCCAGCAGCTTAGCCCGCTTTGGGCAGCCGATTAACTATGGCTACACCTTC.

V is TRBV7-9 and J is TRBJ1-1, with a possible D match to TRBD1 (5 bases). CDR3 size: 13 residues. Trimming took 8 bases from V and 2 from J, leaving 12 bases between them. The germline V gene encodes CDR1 SEHNR and CDR2 FQNEAQ (reference sequence). CDR3 in amino acids: CASQQQVNTEAFF. In DNA form, the CDR3 reads TGTGCCAGCCAACAACAGGTTAACACTGAAGCTTTCTTT.

The chain has TRBV2 and TRBJ2-5, with 11 bases fitting TRBD2. Germline CDR1 reads SNHLY; CDR2 reads FYNNEI. V was clipped by 6 bases and J by 3 bases; unmatched bases: 12. This CDR3 region has 17 residues. DNA for the CDR3: TGTGCCAGCAGCAGAGGGCTAGCGGGAGGAGGGGAAGAGACCCAGTACTTC. Encoded protein: CASSRGLAGGGEETQYF.

V gene TRBV6-5 combines with J gene TRBJ1-3; D possibly corresponds to TRBD1 (5 bases). V lost 3 bases, J lost 2 bases, and 14 bases lay in between. The CDR3 totals 16 residues. The germline CDR1 and CDR2 sequences are MNHEY and SVGAGI. The CDR3 region is CASSYSQGLAGNTIYF. DNA of the CDR3: TGTGCCAGCAGTTATAGTCAGGGACTGGCTGGAAACACCATATATTTT.

The chain employs TRBV19 and TRBJ2-7; 12 bases agree with TRBD2. Trimming removed 3 bases from V and 6 bases from J; junction bases left unmatched: 6. The CDR3 is made up of 15 amino acids. Per germline, CDR1 LNHDA and CDR2 SQIVND (reference sequence). The CDR3 region has the DNA TGTGCCAGTAGTATCAGGACTAGCGGGACCCGCGAGCAGTACTTC. This encodes CASSIRTSGTREQYF.

The chain carries TRBV14 and TRBJ1-3; D remains unclear. The germline V gene has CDR1 SGHDN and CDR2 FVKESK. Trimming took off 1 base at V and 0 bases at J, with 13 bases between the two ends. The CDR3 loop spans 17 amino acids. The CDR3: CASSQVWPDYSGNTIYF. CDR3 DNA: TGTGCCAGCAGCCAAGTTTGGCCCGACTACTCTGGAAACACCATATATTTT.

V is TRBV6-4 and J is TRBJ1-2, with a tentative D call TRBD1 (6 bases). Between the trimmed V and J ends, which lost 4 bases and 3 bases, there was a span of 15 bases. This CDR3 comprises 15 residues. Germline assignment: CDR1 MRHNA and CDR2 SNTAGT. In nucleotides, the CDR3 is TGTGCCAGCAGTGTGCGGGCAGGGGCTGACTATGGCTACACCTTC. This gives the protein CASSVRAGADYGYTF.

This CDR3 reads CAIPSQTGRSYEQYF. The CDR3 bases are TGCGCCATCCCAAGCCAGACAGGCAGGAGCTACGAGCAGTACTTC. J is TRBJ2-7 and V is TRBV4-3, with D perhaps TRBD1 (6 bases). The CDR3 extends over 15 amino acids. Deletions cut 10 bases from V and 3 bases from J, with 22 bases between. Germline CDR1 LGHNA, CDR2 YSLEER.

In this sample, this clone turned up once. The chain has TRBV19 and TRBJ2-7, with D maybe TRBD2 (5 bases). This CDR3 region has 12 residues. Trimming shortened V by 3 bases and J by 5 bases, and 8 bases separated the two germline ends. Germline CDR1 reads LNHDA; CDR2 reads SQIVND (reference sequence). This CDR3 reads CASSINGNEQYF. The CDR3 region has the DNA TGTGCCAGTAGTATTAACGGGAACGAGCAGTACTTC.

This rearrangement joins TRBV7-8 to TRBJ1-1, with TRBD1 matching over 10 bases. The CDR3 contains 17 residues. CDR1 is SGHVS and CDR2 is FQNEAQ in the germline V gene. Trimming cost V 4 bases and J 11 bases; bases outside gene matches: 19. CDR3 sequence reads: CASSSWDRGRKTGDAFF. CDR3 coding DNA: TGTGCCAGCAGCTCATGGGACAGGGGACGCAAAACCGGGGATGCTTTCTTT.

The chain couples TRBV6-5 to TRBJ1-1, with 7 bases lining up with TRBD1. J was trimmed by 4 bases and V by 6 bases; bases with no gene match: 8. Germline V gives CDR1 MNHEY, CDR2 SVGAGI. CDR3 length: 14 residues. As DNA, the CDR3 is TGTGCCAGCAGCTACAACAGGGGCCGCACTGAAGCTTTCTTT. This gives the protein CASSYNRGRTEAFF.

The gene calls are TRBV6-1 and TRBJ2-1; 10 bases match TRBD2. The V segment lost 6 bases and the J segment 7 bases; nucleotides outside the gene matches: 6. The CDR3 loop spans 14 amino acids. CDR1 and CDR2 from the germline V gene are MNHNS and SASEGT. The CDR3 DNA reads as TGTGCCAGCAGGGAGGGACTAGCGACGAATGAGCAGTTCTTC. Translating it yields CASREGLATNEQFF.

The chain has TRBV6-6 and TRBJ1-2; 8 bases line up with TRBD1. Germline-derived CDR1 and CDR2 are MNHNY and SVGAGI (reference sequence). CDR3 length: 13 amino acids. J was trimmed by 8 bases and V by 10 bases; bases with no gene match: 12. This CDR3 reads CANRRGQGWGYTF. The CDR3 nucleotides read TGTGCCAACCGTAGAGGACAGGGCTGGGGCTACACCTTC.

This rearrangement joins TRBV6-5 to TRBJ1-1, with 7 bases lining up with TRBD1. Germline loops: CDR1 MNHEY, CDR2 SVGAGI. Trimming removed 5 bases from V and 1 base from J; junction bases left unmatched: 1. The CDR3 is made up of 13 amino acids. The CDR3 nucleotides read TGTGCCAGCAGTACAGGGGCGAACACTGAAGCTTTCTTT. It specifies CASSTGANTEAFF.

The CDR3 is CASSKAGALAYEQYF. CDR3 nucleotide sequence: TGTGCCAGTAGTAAGGCGGGGGCGCTCGCCTACGAGCAGTACTTC. The chain couples TRBV19 to TRBJ2-5; TRBD2 might be the D (7 bases). The last part of the DNA fits TRBJ2-7 better; the J call may be wrong. Germline V gene sequence: CDR1 LNHDA, CDR2 SQIVND (reference sequence). The CDR3 totals 15 residues.

The J gene is TRBJ2-7, the V gene TRBV27; 7 bases are shared with TRBD2. Germline V lookup: CDR1 MNHEY, CDR2 SMNVEV (reference sequence). The junction had 12 bases not matched to a gene; V was cut back by 4 bases and J by 9 bases. The CDR3 is made up of 14 amino acids. DNA of the CDR3: TGTGCCAGCAGTTCGCCGGGACTACCTCTTGGGCAGTACTTC. This encodes CASSSPGLPLGQYF.

The chain employs TRBV4-2 and TRBJ1-3; D call uncertain. The CDR3 contains 15 residues. Trimming pared 4 bases from V and 3 bases from J, leaving 13 bases between. Per the germline V gene, CDR1 is LGHNA and CDR2 is YNFKEQ. This CDR3 reads CASSPSGVFGNTIYF. CDR3 bases: TGTGCCAGCAGCCCGTCCGGGGTTTTTGGAAACACCATATATTTT.

J is TRBJ2-2 and V is TRBV27; 9 nucleotides match TRBD2. This CDR3 is 16 amino acids long. The ends lost 3 bases at V and 1 base at J; junction bases unmatched: 3. CDR1 and CDR2 from the germline V gene are MNHEY and SMNVEV (reference sequence). The CDR3 spells CASSLGSGRNTGELFF. In DNA form, the CDR3 reads TGTGCCAGCAGTTTGGGTAGCGGGAGGAACACCGGGGAGCTGTTTTTT.

V gene TRBV7-3 combines with J gene TRBJ2-1; the D gene is possibly TRBD1 (6 bases). The CDR3 covers 14 residues. Germline values: CDR1 SGHTA, CDR2 FQGTGA. V dropped 4 bases and J dropped 4 bases, with 11 bases sitting between them. CDR3 bases: TGTGCCAGCAGCTCAGGACAGACGTACAATGAGCAGTTCTTC. It codes for CASSSGQTYNEQFF.

CDR3 region: CASSVQGLRQPQHF. The CDR3 bases are TGTGCCAGTAGCGTACAGGGTTTAAGGCAGCCCCAGCATTTT. This chain connects TRBV19 to TRBJ1-5; weak D call: TRBD1 (6 bases). The CDR3 spans 14 residues. With 6 bases removed from V and 7 bases from J, the gap between germline ends came to 16 bases. The V gene's germline CDR1 is LNHDA and CDR2 SQIVND (reference sequence).

Regarding this clone: One end of the junction does not line up with germline, which may come from a read error. V and J are TRBV27 and TRBJ2-7, with a tentative D call TRBD1 (5 bases). The CDR3 runs 13 residues. Germline-derived CDR1 and CDR2 are MNHEY and SMNVEV (reference sequence). The CDR3 bases are TGTGCCAGCAGTATATCCAGGGACTACGAGCAGTACTTC. Its protein product is CASSISRDYEQYF.